This T cell receptor (beta chain) was obtained from a study of T cell changes during pregnancy in multiple sclerosis. There are 19 residues in the CDR3. Germline lookup yields CDR1 SSHAT and CDR2 FNYEAQ (reference sequence). Generated by immunoSEQ multiplex PCR, the TCRdb table keeps only in-frame clones and is missing some. The sample lists tens of thousands of clones; around 94% were seen once. This clone showed up just once. The junction does not match germline at one end; this may be a read error. Sequenced here: peripheral blood, sampled before pregnancy. This TCR derives from a female donor with multiple sclerosis, enrolled in a pregnancy study. The genes are TRBV7-7 and TRBJ2-6, with D perhaps TRBD2 (5 bases). The CDR3 here is CASSLGTAGLGSGANVLTF. Written as DNA, the CDR3 is TGTGCTAGCAGCTTAGGCACTGCTGGACTTGGCTCTGGGGCCAACGTCCTGACTTTC.